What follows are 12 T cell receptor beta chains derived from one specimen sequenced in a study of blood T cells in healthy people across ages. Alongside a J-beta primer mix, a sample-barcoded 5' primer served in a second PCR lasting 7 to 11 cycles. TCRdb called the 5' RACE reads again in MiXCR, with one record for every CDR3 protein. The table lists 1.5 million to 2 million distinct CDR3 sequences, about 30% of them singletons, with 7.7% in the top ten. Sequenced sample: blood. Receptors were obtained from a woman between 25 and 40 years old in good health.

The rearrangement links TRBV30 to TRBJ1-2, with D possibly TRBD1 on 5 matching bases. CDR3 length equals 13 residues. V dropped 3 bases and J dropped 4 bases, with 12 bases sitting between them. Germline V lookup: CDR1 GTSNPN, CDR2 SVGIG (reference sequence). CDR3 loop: CAWRRGLIYGYTF. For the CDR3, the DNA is TGTGCCTGGAGACGGGGCTTAATCTATGGCTACACCTTC.

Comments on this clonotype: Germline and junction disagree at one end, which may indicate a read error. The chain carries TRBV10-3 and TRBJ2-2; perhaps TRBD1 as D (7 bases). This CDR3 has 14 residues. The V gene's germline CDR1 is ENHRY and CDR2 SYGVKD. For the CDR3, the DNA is TGTGCCATCAGTGAGCAGGGGGGAACCGGAGAGCTGTTTTTT. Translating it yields CAISEQGGTGELFF.

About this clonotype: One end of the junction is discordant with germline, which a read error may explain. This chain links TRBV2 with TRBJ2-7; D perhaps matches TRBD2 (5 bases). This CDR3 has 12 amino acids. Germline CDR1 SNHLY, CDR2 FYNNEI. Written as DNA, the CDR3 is TGTGCCGGCAGTGTACTAGCCTACGAGCAGTACTTC. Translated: CAGSVLAYEQYF.

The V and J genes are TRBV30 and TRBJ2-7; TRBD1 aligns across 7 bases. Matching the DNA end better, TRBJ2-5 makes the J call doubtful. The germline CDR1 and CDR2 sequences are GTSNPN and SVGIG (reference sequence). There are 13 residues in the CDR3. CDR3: CAWQRDSQETQYF. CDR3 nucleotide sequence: TGTGCCTGGCAAAGGGACAGTCAAGAGACCCAGTACTTC.

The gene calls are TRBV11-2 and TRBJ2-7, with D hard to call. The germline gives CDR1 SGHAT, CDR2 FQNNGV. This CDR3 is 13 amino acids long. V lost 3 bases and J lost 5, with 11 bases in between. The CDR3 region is CASSFRPGDEQYF. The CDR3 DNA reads TGTGCCAGCAGCTTCCGACCGGGTGACGAGCAGTACTTC.

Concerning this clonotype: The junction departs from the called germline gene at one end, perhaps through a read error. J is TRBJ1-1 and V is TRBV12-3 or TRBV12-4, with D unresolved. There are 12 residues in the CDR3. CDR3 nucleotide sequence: TGTGCCAGCAGTTCGGACGCTTCTGAGGCTTTCTTT. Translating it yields CASSSDASEAFF.

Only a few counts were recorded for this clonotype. The CDR3 nucleotides are TGTGCCAGCAGCTCACTCGTGACTAGCGGCCCTGGGACCCAGTACTTC. It encodes CASSSLVTSGPGTQYF. The rearrangement links TRBV7-7 to TRBJ2-7, with 9 bases lining up with TRBD2. TRBJ2-5 explains the end of the DNA better; the J call may be wrong. Germline values: CDR1 SSHAT, CDR2 FNYEAQ (reference sequence). The CDR3 has 16 amino acids.

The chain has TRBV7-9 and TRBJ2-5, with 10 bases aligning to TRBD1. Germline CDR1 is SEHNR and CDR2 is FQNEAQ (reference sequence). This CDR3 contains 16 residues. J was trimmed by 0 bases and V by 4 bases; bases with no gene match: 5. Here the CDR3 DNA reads TGTGCCAGCAGCTCACCGGGACAGGGGTACCAAGAGACCCAGTACTTC. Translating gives CASSSPGQGYQETQYF.

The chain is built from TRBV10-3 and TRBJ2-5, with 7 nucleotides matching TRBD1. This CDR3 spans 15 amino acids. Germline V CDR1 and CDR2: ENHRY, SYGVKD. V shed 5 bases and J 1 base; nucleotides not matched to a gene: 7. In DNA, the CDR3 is TGTGCCATCAGTCCCTTGACAGGGACCCAAGAGACCCAGTACTTC. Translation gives CAISPLTGTQETQYF.

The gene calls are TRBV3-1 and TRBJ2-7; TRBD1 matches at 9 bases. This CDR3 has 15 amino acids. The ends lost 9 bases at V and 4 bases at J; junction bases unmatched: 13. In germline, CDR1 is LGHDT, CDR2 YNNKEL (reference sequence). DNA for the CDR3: TGTGCCAGAAGAAGGGGACAGGGACCCCCTTACGAGCAGTACTTC. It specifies CARRRGQGPPYEQYF.

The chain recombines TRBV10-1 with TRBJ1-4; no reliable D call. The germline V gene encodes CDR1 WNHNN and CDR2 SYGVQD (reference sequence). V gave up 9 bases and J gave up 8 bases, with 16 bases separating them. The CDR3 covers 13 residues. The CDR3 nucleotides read TGCGCCAGTTCCCGGAGGAAGGAGGAAAAACTGTTTTTT. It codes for CASSRRKEEKLFF.

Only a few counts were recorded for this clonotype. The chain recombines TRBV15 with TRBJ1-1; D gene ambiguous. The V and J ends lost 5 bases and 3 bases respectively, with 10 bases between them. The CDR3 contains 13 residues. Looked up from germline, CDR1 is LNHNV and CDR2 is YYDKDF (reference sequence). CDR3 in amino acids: CATSGVVDTEAFF. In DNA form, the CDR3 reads TGTGCCACCAGCGGGGTGGTAGACACTGAAGCTTTCTTT. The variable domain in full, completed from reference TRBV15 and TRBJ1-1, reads DAMVIQNPRYQVTQFGKPVTLSCSQTLNHNVMYWYQQKSSQAPKLLFHYYDKDFNNEADTPDNFQSRRPNTSFCFLDIRSPGLGDTAMYLCATSGVVDTEAFFGQGTRLTVV.